Each of the 6 T cell receptor beta chains below was sequenced from the same sample in a study of T cell responses to AZD1222 COVID-19 vaccine. Libraries were prepared by immunoSEQ multiplex PCR; TCRdb keeps only in-frame clonotypes and omits some of them. This table holds roughly 150,000 clones, roughly 90% found once. The starting material was peripheral blood, obtained on day 0 of AZD1222 vaccination. Receptor source: an adult in good health.

The chain is built from TRBV7-3 and TRBJ2-5; D may be TRBD2 (6 bases). The CDR3 consists of 15 residues. Deletions cut 3 bases from V and 2 bases from J, with 13 bases between. The V gene's germline CDR1 is SGHTA and CDR2 FQGTGA. CDR3 bases: TGTGCCAGCAGCTTTTGGCCGGGGAGGCAAGAGACCCAGTACTTC. Protein: CASSFWPGRQETQYF.

The chain recombines TRBV28 with TRBJ2-7, with no clear D. CDR3 length equals 14 residues. The V end lost 2 bases, the J end lost 4 bases, and 12 bases lay between the germline ends. Germline loops: CDR1 MDHEN, CDR2 SYDVKM. This CDR3 reads CASSLGIAPYEQYF. For the CDR3, the DNA is TGTGCCAGCAGTTTAGGGATAGCACCATACGAGCAGTACTTC.

The chain links TRBV5-5 to TRBJ1-1; 10 nucleotides line up with TRBD1. Trimming cost V 5 bases and J 4 bases; bases outside gene matches: 8. Germline V gene sequence: CDR1 SGHKS, CDR2 YYEKEE (reference sequence). The CDR3 has 15 amino acids. CDR3 protein: CASSSGQGDGTEAFF. In DNA form, the CDR3 reads TGTGCCAGCAGTTCTGGACAGGGGGACGGCACTGAAGCTTTCTTT.

The rearrangement links TRBV24-1 to TRBJ1-1, with D perhaps TRBD1 (6 bases). The CDR3 spans 14 residues. The V gene lost 0 bases and the J gene lost 10 bases, with 14 bases spanning the gap. Looked up from germline, CDR1 is KGHDR and CDR2 is SFDVKD. The CDR3 region is CATSDLRDNEGAFF. CDR3 DNA sequence: TGTGCCACCAGTGATTTGAGGGACAACGAGGGAGCTTTCTTT.

This chain uses TRBV28 with TRBJ1-1; 8 bases map to TRBD1. Germline V gives CDR1 MDHEN, CDR2 SYDVKM. The CDR3 runs 14 residues. The V and J ends lost 6 bases and 1 base, in that order; junction bases with no gene match: 4. As DNA, the CDR3 is TGTGCCAGCAGACGTGGGACAGGGAACACTGAAGCTTTCTTT. Translated: CASRRGTGNTEAFF.

The chain combines TRBV18 with TRBJ2-7; D is perhaps TRBD1 (6 bases). Deletions cut 3 bases from V and 0 bases from J, with 21 bases between. The germline gives CDR1 KGHSH, CDR2 LQKENI. The CDR3 sequence is 18 residues long. DNA for the CDR3: TGTGCCAGCTCACCTATTAACACCGGGACACTGAGCTCCTACGAGCAGTACTTC. It translates to CASSPINTGTLSSYEQYF.